The rows below give T cell receptor beta chains drawn from one sample of a study of metastatic and nonmetastatic thyroid tumors. TCRdb reprocessed the PCR reads via MiXCR. Of roughly 14,000 clones listed, roughly 33% are singletons. Sequencing was carried out using tumor tissue. These receptors were collected from a female donor with papillary thyroid cancer or a benign thyroid nodule (not recorded which). Some clones in this sample may be carry-over from other donors' samples. Both conserved end residues are part of each CDR3.

>TRBV20-1|TRBJ2-7
CSVAPTSGFNYEQYF
>TRBV11-2|TRBJ2-3
CASSPWSGSDTQYF
>TRBV20-1|TRBJ1-2
CSARGQGAYYGYTF
>TRBV20-1|TRBJ2-1
CSAPGQGYDEQFF
>TRBV20-1|TRBJ2-5
CSARWTSGTGQETQYF
>TRBV18|TRBJ2-6
CASAIGTASGANVLTF
>TRBV7-6|TRBJ2-2
CASSLAPGHTGELFF
>TRBV6-2/TRBV6-3|TRBJ1-1
CASSYGTGGEAFF
>TRBV20-1|TRBJ2-7
CSARDAGARYEQYF
>TRBV11-2|TRBJ2-7
CATRRGNYEQYF
>TRBV11-3|TRBJ2-1
CASSSLDGYNEQFF
>TRBV4-1|TRBJ2-1
CASSPLGFDEQFF
>TRBV9|TRBJ2-1
CASSLFPGPYNEQFF
>TRBV20-1|TRBJ2-3
CSAPLAGGTDTQYF
>TRBV15|TRBJ2-3
CATSRDTSGYRADTQYF
>TRBV29-1|TRBJ2-7
CSVRRTGATYEQYF
>TRBV6-5|TRBJ2-1
CASSSDSSSYNEQFF